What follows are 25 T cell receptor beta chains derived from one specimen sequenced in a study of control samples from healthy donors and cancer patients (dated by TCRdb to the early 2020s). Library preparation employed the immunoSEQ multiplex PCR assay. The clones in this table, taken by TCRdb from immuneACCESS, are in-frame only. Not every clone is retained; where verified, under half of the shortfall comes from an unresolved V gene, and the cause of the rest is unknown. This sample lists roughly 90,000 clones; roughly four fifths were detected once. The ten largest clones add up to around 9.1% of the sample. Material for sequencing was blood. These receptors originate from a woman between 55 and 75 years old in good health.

CDR3 sequence: CASSLGAGRVDTQYF. The CDR3 DNA reads TGTGCCAGCAGCTTAGGGGCGGGCAGGGTGGATACGCAGTATTTT. The chain has TRBV7-2 and TRBJ2-3; tentatively, D is TRBD1 or TRBD2 (5 bases each). Trimming stripped 1 base from V and 6 bases from J, with 14 bases between. In germline, CDR1 is SGHTA, CDR2 FQGNSA. This CDR3 region has 15 residues.

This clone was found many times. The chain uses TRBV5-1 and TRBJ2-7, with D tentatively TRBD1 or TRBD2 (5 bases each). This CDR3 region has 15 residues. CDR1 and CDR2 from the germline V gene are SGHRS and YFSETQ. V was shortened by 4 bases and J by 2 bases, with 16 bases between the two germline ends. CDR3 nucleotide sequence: TGCGCCAGCAGCGTAATACCGGGACCTACCTACGAGCAGTACTTC. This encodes CASSVIPGPTYEQYF. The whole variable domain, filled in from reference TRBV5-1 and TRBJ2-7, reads KAGVTQTPRYLIKTRGQQVTLSCSPISGHRSVSWYQQTPGQGLQFLFEYFSETQRNKGNFPGRFSGRQFSNSRSEMNVSTLELGDSALYLCASSVIPGPTYEQYFGPGTRLTVT.

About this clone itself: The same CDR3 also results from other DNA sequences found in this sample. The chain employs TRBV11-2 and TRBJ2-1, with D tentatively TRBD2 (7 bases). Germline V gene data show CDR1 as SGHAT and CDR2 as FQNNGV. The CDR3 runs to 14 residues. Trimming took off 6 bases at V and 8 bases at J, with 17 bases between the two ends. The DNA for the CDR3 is TGTGCCAGCAGGATGAGGGGGGGGCGGGATGAGCAGTTCTTC. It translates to CASRMRGGRDEQFF.

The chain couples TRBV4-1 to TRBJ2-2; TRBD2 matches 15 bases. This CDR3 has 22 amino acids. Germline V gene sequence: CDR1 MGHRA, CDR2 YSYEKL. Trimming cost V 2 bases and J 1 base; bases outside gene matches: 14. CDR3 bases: TGCGCCAGCAGCCAACACCCGGGAGGACTAGCGGGAGGGTGGCGGAACACCGGGGAGCTGTTTTTT. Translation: CASSQHPGGLAGGWRNTGELFF.

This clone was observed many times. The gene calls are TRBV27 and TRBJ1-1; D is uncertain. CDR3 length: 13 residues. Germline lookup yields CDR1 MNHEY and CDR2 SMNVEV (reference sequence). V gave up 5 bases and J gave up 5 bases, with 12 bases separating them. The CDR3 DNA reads TGTGCCAGCAGTCTAAGGCCGGGAACTGAAGCTTTCTTT. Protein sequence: CASSLRPGTEAFF.

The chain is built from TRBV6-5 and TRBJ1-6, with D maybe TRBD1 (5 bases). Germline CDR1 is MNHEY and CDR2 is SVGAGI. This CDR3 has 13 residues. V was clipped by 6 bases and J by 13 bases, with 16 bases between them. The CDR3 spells CASRTGTRTPLHF. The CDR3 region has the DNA TGTGCCAGCAGAACCGGGACGCGGACGCCCCTCCACTTT.

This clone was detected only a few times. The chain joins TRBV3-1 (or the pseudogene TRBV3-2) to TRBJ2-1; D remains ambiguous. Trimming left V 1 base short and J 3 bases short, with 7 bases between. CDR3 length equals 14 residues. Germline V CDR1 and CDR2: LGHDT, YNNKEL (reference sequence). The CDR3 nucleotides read TGTGCCAGCAGCCAAGGAGGAGACTACAATGAGCAGTTCTTC. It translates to CASSQGGDYNEQFF.

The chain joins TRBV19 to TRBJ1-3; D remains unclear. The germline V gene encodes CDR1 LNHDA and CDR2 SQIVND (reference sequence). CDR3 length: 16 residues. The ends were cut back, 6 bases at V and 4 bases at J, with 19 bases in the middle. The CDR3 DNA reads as TGTGCCAGTAGCCTCCTGGCCGGCTCCTCGGGAAACACCATATATTTT. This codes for CASSLLAGSSGNTIYF.

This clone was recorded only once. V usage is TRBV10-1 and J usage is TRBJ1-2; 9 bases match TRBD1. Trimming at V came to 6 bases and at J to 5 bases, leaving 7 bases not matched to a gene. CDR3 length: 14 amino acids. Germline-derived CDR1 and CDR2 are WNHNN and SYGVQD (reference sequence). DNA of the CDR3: TGCGCCAGCAGGGTAATGGGGACAGGGTATGGCTACACCTTC. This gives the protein CASRVMGTGYGYTF.

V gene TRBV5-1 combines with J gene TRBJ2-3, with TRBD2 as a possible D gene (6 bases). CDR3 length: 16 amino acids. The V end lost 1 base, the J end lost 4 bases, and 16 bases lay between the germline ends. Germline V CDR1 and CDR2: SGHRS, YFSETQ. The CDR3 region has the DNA TGCGCCAGCAGCTTGTTTAACGGGGGAACCCCAGATACGCAGTATTTT. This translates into CASSLFNGGTPDTQYF.

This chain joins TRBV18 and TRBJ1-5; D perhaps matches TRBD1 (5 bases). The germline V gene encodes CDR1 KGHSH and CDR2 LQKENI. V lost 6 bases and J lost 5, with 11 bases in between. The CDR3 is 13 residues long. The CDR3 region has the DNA TGTGCCAGCTCTCAAGACAGCTATCAGCCCCAGCATTTT. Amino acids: CASSQDSYQPQHF.

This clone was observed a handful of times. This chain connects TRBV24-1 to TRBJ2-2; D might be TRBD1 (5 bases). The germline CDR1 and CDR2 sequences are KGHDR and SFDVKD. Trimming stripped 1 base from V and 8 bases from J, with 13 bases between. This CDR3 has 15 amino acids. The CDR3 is CATSDFGPQGGELFF. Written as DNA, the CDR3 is TGTGCCACCAGTGATTTCGGTCCTCAGGGAGGGGAGCTGTTTTTT.

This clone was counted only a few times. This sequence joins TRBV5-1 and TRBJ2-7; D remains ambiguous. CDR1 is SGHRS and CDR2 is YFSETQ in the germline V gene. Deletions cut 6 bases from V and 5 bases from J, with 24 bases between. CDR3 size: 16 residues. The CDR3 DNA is TGCGCCAGCAAGCTCCATCCCGCCCAGGTCACCCACGAGCAGTACTTC. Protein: CASKLHPAQVTHEQYF.

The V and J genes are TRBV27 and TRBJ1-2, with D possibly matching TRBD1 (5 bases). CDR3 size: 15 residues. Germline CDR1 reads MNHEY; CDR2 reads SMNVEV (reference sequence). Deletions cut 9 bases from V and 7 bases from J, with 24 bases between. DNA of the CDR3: TGTGCCAGTTTTTCGAACAGGATGGGGGGGGTTGGCTACACCTTC. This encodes CASFSNRMGGVGYTF.

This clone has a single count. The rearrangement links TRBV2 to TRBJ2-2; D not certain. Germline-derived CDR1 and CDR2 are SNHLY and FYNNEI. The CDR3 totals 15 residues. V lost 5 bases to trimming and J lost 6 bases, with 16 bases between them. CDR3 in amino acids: CASSPTRTVPGELFF. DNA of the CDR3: TGTGCCAGCAGTCCCACCCGGACCGTTCCCGGGGAGCTGTTTTTT.

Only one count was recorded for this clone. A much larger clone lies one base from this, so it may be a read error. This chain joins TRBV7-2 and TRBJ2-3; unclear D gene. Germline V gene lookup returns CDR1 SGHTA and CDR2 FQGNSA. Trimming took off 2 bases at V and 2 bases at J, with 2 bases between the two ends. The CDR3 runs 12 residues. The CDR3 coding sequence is TGTGCCAGCAGCTTATACACAGATACGCAGTATTTT. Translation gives CASSLYTDTQYF.

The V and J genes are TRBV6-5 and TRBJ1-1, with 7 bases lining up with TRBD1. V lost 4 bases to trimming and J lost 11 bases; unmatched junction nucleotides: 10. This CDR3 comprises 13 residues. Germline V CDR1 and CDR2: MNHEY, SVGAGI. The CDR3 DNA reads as TGTGCCAGCAGTTTCCTTCGACAGGGTAGGGCTTTCTTT. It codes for CASSFLRQGRAFF.

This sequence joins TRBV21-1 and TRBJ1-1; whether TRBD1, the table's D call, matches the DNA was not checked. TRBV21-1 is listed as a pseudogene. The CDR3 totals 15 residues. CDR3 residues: CASSPRGQVDTEAFF. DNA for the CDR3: TGTGCCAGCAGCCCACGAGGACAGGTGGACACTGAAGCTTTCTTT.

The CDR3 DNA sequence: TGTGCCAGTAGTAGGGCCGGGACTAGCTACAATGAGCAGTTCTTC. Translating gives CASSRAGTSYNEQFF. V is TRBV19 and J is TRBJ2-1, with 8 bases identical to TRBD2. The CDR3 covers 15 residues. Unmatched junction bases numbered 5, after V lost 4 bases and J lost 3 bases. The germline CDR1 and CDR2 sequences are LNHDA and SQIVND (reference sequence).

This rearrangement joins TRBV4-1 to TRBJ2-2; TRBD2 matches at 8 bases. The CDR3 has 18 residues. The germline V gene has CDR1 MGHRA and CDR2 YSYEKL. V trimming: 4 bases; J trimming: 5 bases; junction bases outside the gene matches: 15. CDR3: CASSRKPQAGEDTGELFF. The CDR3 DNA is TGCGCCAGCAGCCGGAAACCACAAGCGGGAGAGGATACCGGGGAGCTGTTTTTT.

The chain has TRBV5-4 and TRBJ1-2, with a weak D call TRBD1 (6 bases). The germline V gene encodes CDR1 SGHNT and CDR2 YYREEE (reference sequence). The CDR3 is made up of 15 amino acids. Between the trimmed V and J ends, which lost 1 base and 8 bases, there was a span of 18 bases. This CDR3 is CASSLWGRGQGGYTF. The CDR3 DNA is TGTGCCAGCAGCTTGTGGGGGCGGGGGCAAGGCGGCTACACCTTC.

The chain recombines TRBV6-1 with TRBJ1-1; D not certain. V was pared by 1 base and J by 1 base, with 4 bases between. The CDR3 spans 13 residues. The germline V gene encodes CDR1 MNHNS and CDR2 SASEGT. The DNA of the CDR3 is TGTGCCAGCAGTGAAGTTCAGAACACTGAAGCTTTCTTT. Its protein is CASSEVQNTEAFF.

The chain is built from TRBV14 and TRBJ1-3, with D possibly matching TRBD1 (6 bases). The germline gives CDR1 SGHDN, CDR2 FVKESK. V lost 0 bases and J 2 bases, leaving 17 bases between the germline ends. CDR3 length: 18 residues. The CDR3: CASSQDRRTVGPGNTIYF. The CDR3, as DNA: TGTGCCAGCAGCCAAGATCGCAGGACAGTAGGACCTGGAAACACCATATATTTT.

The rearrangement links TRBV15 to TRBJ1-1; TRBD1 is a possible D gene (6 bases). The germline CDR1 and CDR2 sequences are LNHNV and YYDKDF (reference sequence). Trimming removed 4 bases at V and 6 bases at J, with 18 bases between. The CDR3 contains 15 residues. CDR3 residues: CATSKDSRTGSEAFF. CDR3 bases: TGTGCCACCAGCAAAGATTCTCGTACAGGGTCTGAAGCTTTCTTT.

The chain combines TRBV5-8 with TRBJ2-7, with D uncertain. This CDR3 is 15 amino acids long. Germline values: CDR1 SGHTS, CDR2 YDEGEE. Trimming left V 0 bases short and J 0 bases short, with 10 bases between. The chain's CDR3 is CASSLEFSSSYEQYF. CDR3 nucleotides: TGTGCCAGCAGCTTGGAATTCTCAAGCTCCTACGAGCAGTACTTC.